The 7 T cell receptor beta chains in this list originate from one sample, sequenced in a study of blood T cell repertoires in COVID-19. Assay: immunoSEQ multiplex PCR; the TCRdb copy retains only in-frame clones and omits some. Among about 69,000 clones listed, 85% to 95% were seen once. The sample was peripheral blood. These receptors were obtained from a woman aged 55-70 years with active COVID-19.

This chain uses TRBV28 with TRBJ2-3; 9 bases fit TRBD2. The ends lost 5 bases at V and 2 bases at J; junction bases unmatched: 8. The CDR3 totals 16 residues. The germline gives CDR1 MDHEN, CDR2 SYDVKM. The CDR3, as DNA: TGTGCCAGCAGTCCCCAGCGGGAGGCCTACACAGATACGCAGTATTTT. Its protein product is CASSPQREAYTDTQYF.

The chain uses TRBV18 and TRBJ2-5, with TRBD1 matching over 9 bases. The germline V gene has CDR1 KGHSH and CDR2 LQKENI. Germline trimming cut 4 bases from V and 4 bases from J; bases unmatched to any gene: 4. The CDR3 spans 14 residues. The CDR3 protein is CASSQGQGLETQYF. The CDR3 DNA is TGTGCCAGCTCACAGGGACAGGGATTAGAGACCCAGTACTTC.

The chain employs TRBV2 and TRBJ2-3; weak D call: TRBD1 (5 bases). From germline, CDR1 is SNHLY and CDR2 FYNNEI. The CDR3 totals 14 residues. V was clipped by 8 bases and J by 4 bases, with 16 bases between them. CDR3 amino acids: CASSGRAFSDTQYF. CDR3 bases: TGTGCCAGCTCGGGCAGGGCCTTTTCAGATACGCAGTATTTT.

V and J are TRBV7-9 and TRBJ2-3; D may be TRBD1 (6 bases). The ends were cut back, 4 bases at V and 4 bases at J, with 9 bases in the middle. This CDR3 region has 13 residues. Germline V gene lookup returns CDR1 SEHNR and CDR2 FQNEAQ (reference sequence). CDR3 amino acids: CASSSTGPDTQYF. DNA for the CDR3: TGTGCCAGCAGCTCCACAGGGCCAGATACGCAGTATTTT.

This clone occurred once. V is TRBV30 and J is TRBJ2-3; a weak D match, TRBD1 (5 bases). Trimming cost V 7 bases and J 5 bases, with 16 bases left between them. Germline assignment: CDR1 GTSNPN and CDR2 SVGIG (reference sequence). This CDR3 region has 13 residues. CDR3: CALGQGAGDTQYF. The CDR3 region has the DNA TGTGCCTTGGGTCAAGGGGCAGGAGATACGCAGTATTTT.

The V gene is TRBV5-1, the J gene TRBJ2-1, with no clear D. Trimming shortened V by 0 bases and J by 5 bases, and 9 bases separated the two germline ends. The CDR3 is made up of 14 amino acids. Germline V lookup: CDR1 SGHRS, CDR2 YFSETQ. Written as DNA, the CDR3 is TGCGCCAGCAGCTTGGATCCGCAGGACAATGAGCAGTTCTTC. It yields the protein CASSLDPQDNEQFF.

The chain has TRBV24-1 and TRBJ2-1, with D unclear. V lost 4 bases and J lost 5, with 8 bases in between. Looked up from germline, CDR1 is KGHDR and CDR2 is SFDVKD. The CDR3 has 13 amino acids. The CDR3 spells CATSEPTNNEQFF. The CDR3 bases are TGTGCCACCAGTGAGCCGACAAACAATGAGCAGTTCTTC.